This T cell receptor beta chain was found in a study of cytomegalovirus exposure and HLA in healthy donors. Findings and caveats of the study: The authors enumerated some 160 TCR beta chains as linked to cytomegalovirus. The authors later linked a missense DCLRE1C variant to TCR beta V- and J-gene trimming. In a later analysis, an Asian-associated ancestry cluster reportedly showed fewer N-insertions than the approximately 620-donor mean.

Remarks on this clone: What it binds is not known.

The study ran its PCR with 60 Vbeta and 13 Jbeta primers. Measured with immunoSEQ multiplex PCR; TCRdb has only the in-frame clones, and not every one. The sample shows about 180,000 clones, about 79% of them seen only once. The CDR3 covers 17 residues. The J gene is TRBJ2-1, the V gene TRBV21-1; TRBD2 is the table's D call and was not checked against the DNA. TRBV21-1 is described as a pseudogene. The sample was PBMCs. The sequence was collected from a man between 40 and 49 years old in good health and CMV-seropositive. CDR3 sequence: CASSKPQERLTDNEQFF. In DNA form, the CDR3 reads TGTGCCAGCAGCAAACCCCAAGAGCGGTTAACTGACAATGAGCAGTTCTTC.